This T cell receptor beta chain stems from a study of post-analysis software for immune sequencing data. On the study more broadly: Secondary progressive, relapsing-remitting and progressive-relapsing multiple sclerosis were among the included disease courses. Findings and limits, study-wide: Roughly 5 TRBV segments occurring more often in patients than controls included TRBV5-6, TRBV5-1 and TRBV20-1. Significantly lower normalized Chao1 diversity was seen in multiple sclerosis patients than in controls. By F measure, strong co-clustering occurred among samples prepared in the same batch.

Every TCR beta cDNA library bore unique molecular identifiers. There were about 1 to 10 million T cells, and 400,000 to 650,000 cDNA molecules came from them. TCRdb used MiXCR to reprocess the PCR reads, holding one entry per CDR3 protein. This sample yields more than 450,000 distinct CDR3 sequences, of which 34% are seen a single time; 6% belongs to the top ten. The CDR3 runs to 17 residues. Deletions cut 2 bases from V and 3 bases from J, with 22 bases between. The V gene's germline CDR1 is SQVTM and CDR2 ANQGSEA. In its sample, this clonotype was seen a few times. Its antigen is still unknown. The sequenced sample was blood. This receptor was taken from a girl aged 2 to 17 with multiple sclerosis. The chain is built from TRBV29-1 and TRBJ2-5; TRBD2 might be the D (7 bases). The CDR3 nucleotides read TGCAGCGTTGAAACAGAGGAGTCGGGGGGCCGGGAAGAGACCCAGTACTTC. Its protein is CSVETEESGGREETQYF.